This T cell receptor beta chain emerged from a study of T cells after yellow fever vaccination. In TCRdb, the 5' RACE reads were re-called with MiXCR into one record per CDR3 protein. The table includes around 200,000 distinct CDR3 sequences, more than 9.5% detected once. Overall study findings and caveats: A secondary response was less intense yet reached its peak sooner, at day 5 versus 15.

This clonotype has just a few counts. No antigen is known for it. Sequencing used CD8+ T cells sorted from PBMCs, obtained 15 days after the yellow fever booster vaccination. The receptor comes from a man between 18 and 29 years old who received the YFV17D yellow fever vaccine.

The DNA of the CDR3 is TGTGCCACCAGCAGTGGGGCCAACTACGAGCAGTACTTC. Protein product: CATSSGANYEQYF. This chain joins TRBV15 and TRBJ2-7; D might be TRBD1 (5 bases). Germline V CDR1 and CDR2: LNHNV, YYDKDF (reference sequence). V was cut by 3 bases and J by 3 bases, with 9 bases left in between. This CDR3 spans 13 amino acids.